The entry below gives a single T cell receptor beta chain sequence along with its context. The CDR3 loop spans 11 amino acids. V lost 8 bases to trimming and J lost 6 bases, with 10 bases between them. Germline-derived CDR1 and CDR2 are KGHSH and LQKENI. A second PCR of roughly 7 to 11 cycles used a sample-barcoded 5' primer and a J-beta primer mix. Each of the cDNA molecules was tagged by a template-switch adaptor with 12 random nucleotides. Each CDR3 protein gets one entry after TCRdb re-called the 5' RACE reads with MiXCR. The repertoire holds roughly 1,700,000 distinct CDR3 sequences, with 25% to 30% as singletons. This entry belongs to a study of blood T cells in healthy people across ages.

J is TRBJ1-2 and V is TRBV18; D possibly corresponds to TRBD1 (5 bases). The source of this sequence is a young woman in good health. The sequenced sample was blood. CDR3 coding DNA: TGTGCCAGCCCGGGGGTGGATGGCTACACCTTC. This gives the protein CASPGVDGYTF.